Presented here are 26 T cell receptor beta chains from one specimen sequenced in a study of blood T cells in healthy people across ages. A second about 7 to 11 cycle PCR used barcoded and J-beta primers. TCRdb reanalysed the 5' RACE reads using MiXCR and keeps one entry per CDR3 protein. The data contain roughly 720,000 distinct CDR3 sequences, roughly 50% of them seen just once; the ten biggest clones take up approximately 41%. The sample was blood. These receptors were taken from an elderly man in good health.

The J gene is TRBJ2-1, the V gene TRBV6-5; the match to TRBD2 covers 8 bases. The CDR3 has 13 residues. The germline CDR1 and CDR2 sequences are MNHEY and SVGAGI. Written as DNA, the CDR3 is TGTGCTAGCGGGGTCGGCTCCTACAATGAGCAGTTCTTC. It translates to CASGVGSYNEQFF.

This clonotype was observed a handful of times. The V and J genes are TRBV2 and TRBJ2-3; 7 bases line up with TRBD1. The germline V gene encodes CDR1 SNHLY and CDR2 FYNNEI. Trimming took 6 bases from V and 10 from J; bases not matched to a gene: 7. This CDR3 contains 12 residues. This CDR3 is CASRPRQGAQYF. DNA for the CDR3: TGTGCCAGCAGACCCAGACAGGGTGCGCAGTATTTT.

The chain joins TRBV6-2 or TRBV6-3 to TRBJ1-2, with 11 bases matching TRBD1. Germline V gene data show CDR1 as MNHEY and CDR2 as SVGEGT. After removal of 4 bases from V and 7 bases from J, the junction contained 5 bases not matched to a gene. This CDR3 has 14 residues. The CDR3 loop is CASSLDRGRVGYTF. The CDR3 coding sequence is TGTGCCAGCAGTTTGGACAGGGGGCGTGTTGGCTACACCTTC.

V and J are TRBV7-3 and TRBJ2-1; 12 positions match TRBD1. This CDR3 comprises 16 residues. The junction had 5 bases not matched to a gene; V was cut back by 3 bases and J by 5 bases. In germline, CDR1 is SGHTA, CDR2 FQGTGA. This chain's CDR3 is CASSFRDRGPHNEQFF. CDR3 in DNA: TGTGCCAGCAGCTTCCGGGACAGGGGGCCCCACAATGAGCAGTTCTTC. Based on the CDR3 plus reference TRBV7-3 and TRBJ2-1, the full variable domain is GAGVSQTPSNKVTEKGKYVELRCDPISGHTALYWYRQSLGQGPEFLIYFQGTGAADDSGLPNDRFFAVRPEGSVSTLKIQRTERGDSAVYLCASSFRDRGPHNEQFFGPGTRLTVL.

This clonotype has a single count. The chain couples TRBV7-2 to TRBJ2-1; D not certain. V lost 5 bases to trimming and J lost 6 bases, with 17 bases between them. The CDR3 covers 15 residues. CDR1 is SGHTA, CDR2 FQGNSA, per germline. CDR3 sequence (DNA): TGTGCCAGCAGCGCCAACAATGTTTGGTTCAATGAGCAGTTCTTC. Residues: CASSANNVWFNEQFF.

The V and J genes are TRBV20-1 and TRBJ1-5, with D uncertain. The CDR3 spans 13 residues. V shed 5 bases and J shed 3 bases, with 11 bases lying between them. In germline, CDR1 is DFQATT, CDR2 SNEGSKA (reference sequence). The CDR3: CSAADNHNQPQHF. CDR3 DNA sequence: TGCAGTGCTGCCGACAACCACAATCAGCCCCAGCATTTT.

The sample holds one count of this clonotype. The rearrangement joins TRBV29-1 to TRBJ1-1; 10 positions match TRBD1. The trim removed 6 bases at V and 0 bases at J, leaving 10 bases unmatched. The germline V gene encodes CDR1 SQVTM and CDR2 ANQGSEA. This CDR3 is 16 amino acids long. The CDR3 DNA is TGCAGCGTGGGTTTCGGGGACAGGGGAATGAACACTGAAGCTTTCTTT. This sequence encodes CSVGFGDRGMNTEAFF.

A single count supports this clonotype. The chain employs TRBV12-3 or TRBV12-4 and TRBJ2-5; TRBD1 or TRBD2 may be the D gene (5 bases each). V lost 4 bases to trimming and J lost 7 bases, with 19 bases between them. The CDR3 length is 15 residues. CDR3 residues: CASSWHGQRGPTQYF. CDR3 sequence (DNA): TGTGCCAGCAGTTGGCATGGGCAGAGGGGCCCGACCCAGTACTTC.

This clonotype was seen a single time. This chain links TRBV5-1 with TRBJ2-3; D is possibly TRBD2 (5 bases). Per germline, CDR1 SGHRS and CDR2 YFSETQ. The CDR3 has 15 amino acids. V was shortened by 0 bases and J by 5 bases, with 13 bases between the two germline ends. The CDR3 is CASSLVTPGEDTQYF. CDR3 bases: TGCGCCAGCAGCTTGGTGACTCCCGGGGAAGATACGCAGTATTTT.

This clonotype has only a few counts. This chain connects TRBV12-3 or TRBV12-4 to TRBJ2-7, with TRBD2 identical over 7 bases. The CDR3 has 15 residues. V dropped 0 bases and J dropped 6; count of bases not matched to a gene: 8. The CDR3, as DNA: TGTGCCAGCAGTTTAGCGGGACTACTTCCCTCCGAGCAGTACTTC. Translating gives CASSLAGLLPSEQYF.

This chain links TRBV11-2 with TRBJ2-3; no clear D gene. CDR1 is SGHAT, CDR2 FQNNGV, per germline. Trimming removed 2 bases from V and 14 bases from J, with 23 bases in between. CDR3 size: 15 residues. The CDR3, as DNA: TGTGCCAGCAGCTTACTCCGACGAAAGCACAGATACGCGTATTTT. Residues: CASSLLRRKHRYAYF. Filled out from reference TRBV11-2 and TRBJ2-3, the complete variable domain reads EAGVAQSPRYKIIEKRQSVAFWCNPISGHATLYWYQQILGQGPKLLIQFQNNGVVDDSQLPKDRFSAERLKGVDSTLKIQPAKLEDSAVYLCASSLLRRKHRYAYFGPGTRLTVL.

The chain carries TRBV20-1 and TRBJ2-5; D unclear. The J call is doubtful: the DNA matches TRBJ2-7 better. Germline V gene lookup returns CDR1 DFQATT and CDR2 SNEGSKA (reference sequence). The CDR3 contains 15 residues. The CDR3 reads CSASTPQITAYEQYF. The CDR3 nucleotides read TGCAGTGCGTCAACCCCACAGATTACCGCCTACGAGCAGTACTTC.

This clonotype has just a few counts. CDR3 sequence (DNA): TGTGCCAGCAGCTTACTCGAGACTAGCGGGAGACAACGGCAGTACTTC. Protein product: CASSLLETSGRQRQYF. V is TRBV5-5 and J is TRBJ2-5; 12 nucleotides align to TRBD2. Trimming took 2 bases from V and 11 from J; bases not matched to a gene: 13. The CDR3 is 16 residues long. The germline V gene encodes CDR1 SGHKS and CDR2 YYEKEE (reference sequence).

The chain couples TRBV5-1 to TRBJ2-5, with 9 bases lining up with TRBD1. Germline V gives CDR1 SGHRS, CDR2 YFSETQ. The CDR3 is 14 residues long. Trimming at V came to 5 bases and at J to 5 bases, leaving 7 bases not matched to a gene. This chain's CDR3 is CASRPGTGRETQYF. DNA of the CDR3: TGCGCCAGCAGACCCGGGACAGGGAGGGAGACCCAGTACTTC.

The chain couples TRBV20-1 to TRBJ2-3; 11 nucleotides agree with TRBD2. This CDR3 has 15 residues. V shed 4 bases, J shed 1 base, and the junction held 4 bases outside the gene matches. Germline V lookup: CDR1 DFQATT, CDR2 SNEGSKA (reference sequence). The CDR3 sequence is CSATVAGGRTDTQYF. DNA for the CDR3: TGCAGTGCTACCGTAGCGGGGGGGCGCACAGATACGCAGTATTTT.

This CDR3 reads CASSPVRGGSGANVLTF. The CDR3 coding sequence is TGTGCCAGCAGCCCTGTGCGGGGGGGCTCTGGGGCCAACGTCCTGACTTTC. V and J are TRBV2 and TRBJ2-6; 9 bases map to TRBD2. The CDR3 runs 17 residues. Germline V gene lookup returns CDR1 SNHLY and CDR2 FYNNEI. Trimming removed 6 bases from V and 0 bases from J; junction bases left unmatched: 6.

This chain links TRBV28 with TRBJ2-7; D is possibly TRBD1 (6 bases). Trimming took 3 bases from V and 0 from J, leaving 12 bases between them. Germline-derived CDR1 and CDR2 are MDHEN and SYDVKM. This CDR3 contains 15 residues. As DNA, the CDR3 is TGTGCCAGCAGTTTCGACAGGTTGAGCTCCTACGAGCAGTACTTC. Residues: CASSFDRLSSYEQYF.

This CDR3 reads CASSPTVSTEAFF. CDR3 bases: TGTGCCAGCTCGCCCACCGTGAGCACTGAAGCTTTCTTT. The chain links TRBV18 to TRBJ1-1; D gene uncertain. Trimming took off 6 bases at V and 4 bases at J, with 12 bases between the two ends. Germline V gene sequence: CDR1 KGHSH, CDR2 LQKENI. This CDR3 has 13 amino acids. The entire variable domain, with the rest obtained from reference TRBV18 and TRBJ1-1, is as follows: NAGVMQNPRHLVRRRGQEARLRCSPMKGHSHVYWYRQLPEEGLKFMVYLQKENIIDESGMPKERFSAEFPKEGPSILRIQQVVRGDSAAYFCASSPTVSTEAFFGQGTRLTVV.

V is TRBV28 and J is TRBJ2-1; 14 bases are shared with TRBD2. V was pared by 4 bases and J by 4 bases, with 21 bases of the junction left unmatched. The CDR3 consists of 22 residues. CDR1 MDHEN and CDR2 SYDVKM come from the germline V gene. In nucleotides, the CDR3 is TGTGCCAGCAGTTCCCCCCCCTGGATTCCGGGACTAGCGGGAGTCTTATACAATGAGCAGTTCTTC. Protein product: CASSSPPWIPGLAGVLYNEQFF. The full variable domain, rest sourced from reference TRBV28 and TRBJ2-1, is DVKVTQSSRYLVKRTGEKVFLECVQDMDHENMFWYRQDPGLGLRLIYFSYDVKMKEKGDIPEGYSVSREKKERFSLILESASTNQTSMYLCASSSPPWIPGLAGVLYNEQFFGPGTRLTVL.

The chain has TRBV29-1 and TRBJ2-7, with 9 bases matching TRBD2. The DNA end is more similar to TRBJ2-5, so the J call may be wrong. Germline CDR1 SQVTM, CDR2 ANQGSEA. This CDR3 comprises 16 residues. The CDR3 DNA reads as TGCAGCGTTTTCCCGTTAGCGGGAGAGAGAGATGGGACCCAGTACTTC. This codes for CSVFPLAGERDGTQYF.

The sample holds a few counts of this clonotype. The V and J genes are TRBV29-1 and TRBJ1-2; 11 nucleotides align to TRBD1. In germline, CDR1 is SQVTM, CDR2 ANQGSEA. The CDR3 spans 12 residues. The junction had 4 bases not matched to a gene; V was cut back by 6 bases and J by 7 bases. CDR3 sequence: CSVGQGASGYTF. The CDR3, as DNA: TGCAGCGTAGGACAGGGGGCTAGTGGCTACACCTTC.

The CDR3 DNA reads TGTGCCAGCAGTTTTTTTTCCGTTTCGTTCTTC. Translating it yields CASSFFSVSFF. V gene TRBV12-3 or TRBV12-4 combines with J gene TRBJ2-1, with unresolved D. Between the trimmed V and J ends, which lost 3 bases and 15 bases, there was a span of 12 bases. The CDR3 sequence is 11 residues long.

This chain links TRBV7-2 with TRBJ2-5; D perhaps matches TRBD2 (6 bases). CDR3 size: 14 residues. Germline V gives CDR1 SGHTA, CDR2 FQGNSA. The V end lost 7 bases, the J end lost 4 bases, and 16 bases lay between the germline ends. DNA of the CDR3: TGTGCCAGCAACCGCCCGACTAGGGTAGAGACCCAGTACTTC. Its translation: CASNRPTRVETQYF.

The V and J genes are TRBV6-1 and TRBJ2-1, with 9 bases lining up with TRBD2. V gave up 6 bases and J gave up 4 bases; unmatched junction bases: 4. The CDR3 is made up of 14 amino acids. Per the germline V gene, CDR1 is MNHNS and CDR2 is SASEGT. The CDR3 nucleotides are TGTGCCAGCAGGGCTAGCGGGATTTACAATGAGCAGTTCTTC. Translated: CASRASGIYNEQFF.

The J gene is TRBJ2-5, the V gene TRBV6-1, with D possibly being TRBD2 (5 bases). Trimming pared 2 bases from V and 4 bases from J, leaving 8 bases between. The CDR3 has 13 amino acids. Germline assignment: CDR1 MNHNS and CDR2 SASEGT. CDR3 protein: CASSETSPETQYF. In DNA, the CDR3 is TGTGCCAGCAGTGAAACTAGTCCAGAGACCCAGTACTTC.

The rearrangement uses TRBV29-1 and TRBJ2-7, with a weak D call TRBD1 (6 bases). The V and J ends lost 4 bases and 3 bases respectively, with 10 bases between them. Per germline, CDR1 SQVTM and CDR2 ANQGSEA. CDR3 size: 12 residues. The DNA for the CDR3 is TGCAGCGTTGTACGAGGGGGCTACGAGCAGTACTTC. It translates to CSVVRGGYEQYF.